A selection of T cell receptor beta chains follows, all from one sample in a study of T cell responses to AZD1222 COVID-19 vaccine. This table comes from immunoSEQ multiplex PCR, and its TCRdb copy is limited to in-frame clones, with some not included. The data show 150,000 to 200,000 clones, roughly 93% seen once. The specimen was peripheral blood, collected on day 0 of AZD1222 vaccination. The receptors shown here come from an adult in good health. Both conserved end residues are part of each CDR3. The order of the fields is V gene, D gene, J gene, clone size, CDR3 DNA, CDR3 protein. A D gene is named only where the DNA matches it firmly. The listing skips clone size in some rows; elsewhere it reads once, few, many or a size class.

V: TRBV2
D: NA
J: TRBJ2-4
size: NA
DNA: TGTGCCAGCAGTGGGAAGGCCAAAGTAGCCAAAAACATTCAGTACTTC
CDR3: CASSGKAKVAKNIQYF

V: TRBV5-6
D: TRBD1
J: TRBJ2-1
size: once
DNA: TGTGCCAGCACCGCTTTGGGACAGGGGCTTAGTGAGCAGTTCTTC
CDR3: CASTALGQGLSEQFF

V: TRBV9
D: NA
J: TRBJ2-4
size: NA
DNA: TGTGCCAGCAGCGTACTAGGGATCGGGGCCAAAAACATTCAGTACTTC
CDR3: CASSVLGIGAKNIQYF

V: TRBV27
D: NA
J: TRBJ1-2
size: once
DNA: TGTGCCAGCAGTGGAATCGGGACCATCGGGGGCTACACCTTC
CDR3: CASSGIGTIGGYTF

V: TRBV28
D: NA
J: TRBJ1-1
size: NA
DNA: TGTGCCAGCAGTTTAATGGGGGGCACTGAAGCTTTCTTT
CDR3: CASSLMGGTEAFF

V: TRBV11-2
D: NA
J: TRBJ1-1
size: NA
DNA: TGTGCCAGCAGCTTAAGGGGGATCACTGAAGCTTTCTTT
CDR3: CASSLRGITEAFF

V: TRBV27
D: TRBD1
J: TRBJ1-1
size: NA
DNA: TGTGCCAGCAGCCCCTGGACAGGGGGCACTGAAGCTTTCTTT
CDR3: CASSPWTGGTEAFF

V: TRBV5-1
D: TRBD2
J: TRBJ2-7
size: NA
DNA: TGCGCCAGCAGCTTTGGACTAGCGGGAGTGGTTAGCTCCTACGAGCAGTACTTC
CDR3: CASSFGLAGVVSSYEQYF

V: TRBV19
D: NA
J: TRBJ1-2
size: NA
DNA: TGTGCCAGTAGTATAGATCGGGGCTACACCTTC
CDR3: CASSIDRGYTF

V: TRBV5-1
D: NA
J: TRBJ2-5
size: NA
DNA: TGCGCCAGCAGCTTGGGTGCGCTAGCGCCAGAGACCCAGTACTTC
CDR3: CASSLGALAPETQYF

V: TRBV5-1
D: TRBD1
J: TRBJ1-1
size: few
DNA: TGCGCCAGCAGCTTGGATGGGACAGTCTTAGCTTTCTTT
CDR3: CASSLDGTVLAFF

V: TRBV30
D: NA
J: TRBJ2-7
size: NA
DNA: TGTGCCTGGAGTGTTAAGTCGAGCTACGAGCAGTACTTC
CDR3: CAWSVKSSYEQYF

V: TRBV9
D: NA
J: TRBJ2-5
size: NA
DNA: TGTGCCAGCAGCGCTGCACCGGGAGCGACCCAAGAGACCCAGTACTTC
CDR3: CASSAAPGATQETQYF

V: TRBV6-1
D: NA
J: TRBJ2-1
size: once
DNA: TGTGCCAGCAGTGAAGAAGGTGGGTACAATGAGCAGTTCTTC
CDR3: CASSEEGGYNEQFF

V: TRBV6-5
D: NA
J: TRBJ2-7
size: NA
DNA: TGTGCCAGCAGTTACACAGGTAGCCACGAGCAGTACTTC
CDR3: CASSYTGSHEQYF

V: TRBV6-5
D: NA
J: TRBJ2-7
size: NA
DNA: TGTGCCAGCAGTATGCTAGAGTGGGCGGTATACGAGCAGTACTTC
CDR3: CASSMLEWAVYEQYF

V: TRBV15
D: NA
J: TRBJ1-6
size: NA
DNA: TGTGCCACCAGCAGCTTCTCACAGGGTAGCTCCTATAATTCACCCCTCCACTTT
CDR3: CATSSFSQGSSYNSPLHF

V: TRBV27
D: NA
J: TRBJ2-7
size: NA
DNA: TGTGCCAGCAGTTTAGAGCTGGGACGGCGGTCCTCCGAGCAGTACTTC
CDR3: CASSLELGRRSSEQYF

V: TRBV5-6
D: NA
J: TRBJ1-3
size: NA
DNA: TGTGCCAGCAGCGGAGGGTACTCTGGAAACACCATATATTTT
CDR3: CASSGGYSGNTIYF

V: TRBV6-4
D: NA
J: TRBJ2-2
size: NA
DNA: TGTGCCAGCAGCCTTAACGGCGTCAGTTCCCCGTCCGGGGAGCTGTTTTTT
CDR3: CASSLNGVSSPSGELFF

V: TRBV7-9
D: TRBD2
J: TRBJ2-1
size: NA
DNA: TGTGCCAGCAGCTTAGCGCCGGGAGGCTCCTACAATGAGCAGTTCTTC
CDR3: CASSLAPGGSYNEQFF

V: TRBV29-1
D: NA
J: TRBJ1-5
size: NA
DNA: TGCAGCGTTGGGGATGAAAATAGCAATCAGCCCCAGCATTTT
CDR3: CSVGDENSNQPQHF

V: TRBV19
D: TRBD1
J: TRBJ2-3
size: NA
DNA: TGTGCCAGTAGTAAGGGGGCAGGCCCGACAGATACGCAGTATTTT
CDR3: CASSKGAGPTDTQYF

V: TRBV5-1
D: NA
J: TRBJ2-1
size: NA
DNA: TGCGCCAGCAGCTTGCGCACCAAAGGGTACAATGAGCAGTTCTTC
CDR3: CASSLRTKGYNEQFF

V: TRBV7-9
D: NA
J: TRBJ2-7
size: NA
DNA: TGTGCCAGCAGCCTCTTAAACGACGAGCAGTACTTC
CDR3: CASSLLNDEQYF

V: TRBV11-3
D: NA
J: TRBJ2-7
size: NA
DNA: TGTGCCAGCAGCTCCGGGCCTTCATACGAGCAGTACTTC
CDR3: CASSSGPSYEQYF

V: TRBV2
D: TRBD1
J: TRBJ1-5
size: few
DNA: TGTGCCAGCAGAACAGGGGTTTGGGGCAATCAGCCCCAGCATTTT
CDR3: CASRTGVWGNQPQHF